Sequencing of this T cell receptor (beta chain) was carried out in a study of cytomegalovirus exposure and HLA in healthy donors. General study findings and limits: Rarity held for most TCR sequences, but there were some public TCRs that occurred in many donors.

With regard to this clone: What it binds is unknown.

Primers: 60 Vbeta forward and 13 Jbeta reverse. TCRdb keeps only in-frame clones here, not all; method: immunoSEQ multiplex PCR. The sample has 150,000 to 200,000 clones; around three quarters are singletons. The CDR3 has 19 residues. CDR1 and CDR2 from the germline V gene are SGHVS and FNYEAQ. V gave up 5 bases and J gave up 5 bases; unmatched junction bases: 20. The J gene is TRBJ2-2, the V gene TRBV7-6; 7 bases are shared with TRBD1. The receptor was isolated from a woman aged 25 to 39 in good health and CMV-seronegative. The source material was PBMCs. CDR3 region: CASSHITSRQGLGTGELFF. The CDR3 DNA is TGTGCCAGCAGCCACATTACATCCCGACAGGGTCTTGGGACCGGGGAGCTGTTTTTT.